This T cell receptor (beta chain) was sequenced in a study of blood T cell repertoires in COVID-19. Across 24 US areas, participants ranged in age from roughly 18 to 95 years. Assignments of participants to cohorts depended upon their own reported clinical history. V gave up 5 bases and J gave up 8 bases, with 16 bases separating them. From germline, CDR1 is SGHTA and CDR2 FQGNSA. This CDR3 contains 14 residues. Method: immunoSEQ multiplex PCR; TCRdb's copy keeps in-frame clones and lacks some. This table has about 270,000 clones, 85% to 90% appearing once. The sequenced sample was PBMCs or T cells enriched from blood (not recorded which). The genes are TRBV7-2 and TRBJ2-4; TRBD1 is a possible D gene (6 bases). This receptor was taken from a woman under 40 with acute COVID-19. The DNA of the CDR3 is TGTGCCAGCAGCCCCGGACAGAACTCCCACATTCAGTACTTC. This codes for CASSPGQNSHIQYF. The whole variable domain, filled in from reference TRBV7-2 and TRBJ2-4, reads GAGVSQSPSNKVTEKGKDVELRCDPISGHTALYWYRQSLGQGLEFLIYFQGNSAPDKSGLPSDRFSAERTGGSVSTLTIQRTQQEDSAVYLCASSPGQNSHIQYFGAGTRLSVL.